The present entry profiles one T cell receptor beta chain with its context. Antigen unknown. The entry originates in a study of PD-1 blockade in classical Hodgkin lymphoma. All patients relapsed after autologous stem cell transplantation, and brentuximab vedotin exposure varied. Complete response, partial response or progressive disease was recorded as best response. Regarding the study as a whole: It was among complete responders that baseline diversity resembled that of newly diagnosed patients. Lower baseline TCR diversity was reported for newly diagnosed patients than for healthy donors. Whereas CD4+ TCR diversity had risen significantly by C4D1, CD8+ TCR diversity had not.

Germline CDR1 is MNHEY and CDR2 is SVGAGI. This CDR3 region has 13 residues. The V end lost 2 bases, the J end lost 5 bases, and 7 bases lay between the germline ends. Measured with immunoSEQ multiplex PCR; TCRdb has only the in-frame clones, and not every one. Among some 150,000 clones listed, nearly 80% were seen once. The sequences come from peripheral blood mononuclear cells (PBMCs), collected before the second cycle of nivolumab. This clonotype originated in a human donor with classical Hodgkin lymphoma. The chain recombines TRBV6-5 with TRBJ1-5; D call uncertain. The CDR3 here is CASSYSADQPQHF. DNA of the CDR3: TGTGCCAGCAGTTACAGTGCAGATCAGCCCCAGCATTTT.